These 21 T cell receptor beta chains were all obtained from the same sample, sequenced in a study of PD-1 blockade in classical Hodgkin lymphoma. Time point defined: cycle 4 day 1 (C4D1), after five to seven weeks of nivolumab. There was relapse after autologous stem cell transplantation in every patient, and there was variation in brentuximab vedotin exposure. CD4+ T cells were purified from thawed PBMCs by negative selection. Only in-frame clones appear in the TCRdb table, and some are missing; sequencing was by immunoSEQ multiplex PCR. The table records 34,000 or so clones, about 94% of them present only once. Sequenced here: CD4+ T cells from blood, sampled before the fourth cycle of nivolumab. All receptors derive from a human donor with classical Hodgkin lymphoma.

This clone was seen a handful of times. V gene TRBV28 combines with J gene TRBJ1-2; D gene ambiguous. V was pared by 4 bases and J by 8 bases, with 8 bases between. Germline V lookup: CDR1 MDHEN, CDR2 SYDVKM. This CDR3 is 11 amino acids long. DNA of the CDR3: TGTGCCAGCAGTTCTGCGGGGGGCTACACCTTC. This sequence encodes CASSSAGGYTF.

The chain recombines TRBV2 with TRBJ2-3; 9 nucleotides line up with TRBD1. Trimming removed 5 bases from V and 2 bases from J; junction bases left unmatched: 11. CDR1 and CDR2 from the germline V gene are SNHLY and FYNNEI. The CDR3 is 17 residues long. The CDR3 sequence is CASSPRTGGRATDTQYF. The CDR3 coding sequence is TGTGCCAGCAGTCCACGAACAGGGGGCAGAGCCACAGATACGCAGTATTTT.

The chain recombines TRBV28 with TRBJ2-7; no clear D gene. Germline loops: CDR1 MDHEN, CDR2 SYDVKM. The V gene lost 2 bases and the J gene lost 5 bases, with 13 bases spanning the gap. This CDR3 has 14 amino acids. The CDR3 sequence is CASSLRLGLDEQYF. CDR3 sequence (DNA): TGTGCCAGCAGTTTACGTTTGGGCCTTGACGAGCAGTACTTC.

This chain joins TRBV18 and TRBJ2-5; the D gene is possibly TRBD1 (5 bases). CDR1 is KGHSH and CDR2 is LQKENI in the germline V gene. The germline V and J ends were trimmed by 1 base and 3 bases, with 9 bases remaining between them. The length of the CDR3 is 14 residues. In DNA, the CDR3 is TGTGCCAGCTCACCACTAGTAGGGGAAGAGACCCAGTACTTC. As protein: CASSPLVGEETQYF.

This chain connects TRBV19 to TRBJ1-1; D may be TRBD1 (5 bases). This CDR3 spans 14 amino acids. Deletions cut 4 bases from V and 4 bases from J, with 13 bases between. Germline CDR1 reads LNHDA; CDR2 reads SQIVND (reference sequence). Written as DNA, the CDR3 is TGTGCCAGTAGTACCGTCTCAAGGGGCACTGAAGCTTTCTTT. Amino acid sequence: CASSTVSRGTEAFF.

V gene TRBV7-9 combines with J gene TRBJ1-5; TRBD1 might be the D (6 bases). Germline lookup yields CDR1 SEHNR and CDR2 FQNEAQ (reference sequence). Trimming shortened V by 5 bases and J by 2 bases, and 16 bases separated the two germline ends. The CDR3 has 16 amino acids. This CDR3 reads CASSTGQQGGNQPQHF. The CDR3 DNA reads TGTGCCAGCAGCACTGGACAGCAAGGCGGCAATCAGCCCCAGCATTTT.

V and J are TRBV19 and TRBJ2-3, with a possible D match to TRBD2 (5 bases). This CDR3 is 16 amino acids long. The germline V gene has CDR1 LNHDA and CDR2 SQIVND (reference sequence). Trimming removed 4 bases from V and 5 bases from J, with 19 bases in between. This CDR3 reads CASSNRPRLGVDTQYF. The CDR3 DNA sequence: TGTGCCAGTAGTAACCGTCCGCGATTGGGAGTAGATACGCAGTATTTT.

This rearrangement joins TRBV6-4 to TRBJ2-1; possibly TRBD1 for D (6 bases). CDR3 length: 14 amino acids. The V end lost 2 bases, the J end lost 8 bases, and 13 bases lay between the germline ends. Germline lookup yields CDR1 MRHNA and CDR2 SNTAGT. CDR3 sequence: CASSDRGSKYEQFF. The CDR3 bases are TGTGCCAGCAGTGACAGGGGGTCTAAATATGAGCAGTTCTTC.

The chain uses TRBV19 and TRBJ1-3; 7 nucleotides agree with TRBD1. V dropped 7 bases and J dropped 0; count of bases not matched to a gene: 18. Germline V gene lookup returns CDR1 LNHDA and CDR2 SQIVND (reference sequence). The CDR3 covers 19 residues. In nucleotides, the CDR3 is TGTGCCAGTACAAGACGACTTAGACAGGGCGCCGCCTCTGGAAACACCATATATTTT. Its translation is CASTRRLRQGAASGNTIYF.

V usage is TRBV7-6 and J usage is TRBJ2-2, with TRBD2 matching 7 bases. The CDR3 sequence is 15 residues long. Germline V gene data show CDR1 as SGHVS and CDR2 as FNYEAQ. Unmatched junction bases numbered 8, after V lost 5 bases and J lost 5 bases. The CDR3 protein is CASSIPNGGTGELFF. For the CDR3, the DNA is TGTGCCAGCAGCATACCGAACGGGGGGACCGGGGAGCTGTTTTTT. Combining the CDR3 with reference TRBV7-6 and TRBJ2-2 gives the whole variable domain GAGVSQSPRYKVTKRGQDVALRCDPISGHVSLYWYRQALGQGPEFLTYFNYEAQQDKSGLPNDRFSAERPEGSISTLTIQRTEQRDSAMYRCASSIPNGGTGELFFGEGSRLTVL.

The chain joins TRBV9 to TRBJ2-1; D possibly corresponds to TRBD1 (5 bases). CDR1 and CDR2 (germline): SGDLS, YYNGEE. The CDR3 spans 15 residues. Trimming took off 1 base at V and 5 bases at J, with 13 bases between the two ends. CDR3 amino acids: CASSVRSGQNNEQFF. The CDR3 coding sequence is TGTGCCAGCAGCGTACGTTCAGGGCAGAACAATGAGCAGTTCTTC.

In the case of this clone: One end of the junction fails to match germline, which may point to a read error. Distinct nucleotide sequences in the sample also encode this CDR3. The chain recombines TRBV4-1 with TRBJ1-2; D uncertain. Per the germline V gene, CDR1 is MGHRA and CDR2 is YSYEKL. The CDR3 has 15 amino acids. The CDR3: CASSQDPSRDYGYTF. The CDR3, as DNA: TGTGCCAGCAGCCAAGATCCCTCGAGGGACTATGGCTACACCTTC.

This chain uses TRBV28 with TRBJ1-4; the D gene is possibly TRBD1 (5 bases). The CDR3 is 17 residues long. CDR1 and CDR2 from the germline V gene are MDHEN and SYDVKM. V lost 3 bases to trimming and J lost 10 bases, with 24 bases between them. The DNA of the CDR3 is TGTGCCAGCAGTTTCAGTGCCGAAGCGGGGCTGGCTGGAAAACTGTTTTTT. The encoded protein is CASSFSAEAGLAGKLFF.

This sequence joins TRBV11-2 and TRBJ1-2, with D unclear. The germline gives CDR1 SGHAT, CDR2 FQNNGV. Trimming stripped 5 bases from V and 8 bases from J, with 15 bases between. This CDR3 contains 13 residues. The CDR3 DNA reads as TGTGCCAGCAGCCCCGGACCTTCATGGGGCTACACCTTC. Translated, it gives CASSPGPSWGYTF.

The chain employs TRBV19 and TRBJ2-3; possibly TRBD2 for D (6 bases). CDR1 LNHDA and CDR2 SQIVND come from the germline V gene (reference sequence). V lost 6 bases and J 2 bases, leaving 12 bases between the germline ends. There are 14 residues in the CDR3. The CDR3 protein is CASREAGATDTQYF. CDR3 coding DNA: TGTGCCAGTAGGGAAGCGGGTGCCACAGATACGCAGTATTTT.

The chain couples TRBV27 to TRBJ1-2; 8 positions match TRBD1. Germline CDR1 reads MNHEY; CDR2 reads SMNVEV (reference sequence). This CDR3 comprises 14 residues. With V trimmed by 5 bases and J by 0 bases, 2 bases remained unmatched. This chain's CDR3 is CASSRQGSNYGYTF. Written as DNA, the CDR3 is TGTGCCAGCAGTCGACAGGGGTCTAACTATGGCTACACCTTC.

The rearrangement joins TRBV5-1 to TRBJ1-3; D is possibly TRBD1 (5 bases). V was cut by 0 bases and J by 0 bases, with 13 bases left in between. Per the germline V gene, CDR1 is SGHRS and CDR2 is YFSETQ. CDR3 length: 17 amino acids. The CDR3 bases are TGCGCCAGCAGCTTGGAGGGGAGGCCCCTCTCTGGAAACACCATATATTTT. This gives the protein CASSLEGRPLSGNTIYF.

This chain joins TRBV18 and TRBJ2-7, with D possibly being TRBD1 or TRBD2 (5 bases each). The germline V and J ends were trimmed by 0 bases and 3 bases, with 18 bases remaining between them. Germline loops: CDR1 KGHSH, CDR2 LQKENI. The CDR3 is made up of 17 amino acids. DNA of the CDR3: TGTGCCAGCTCACCACCAGGGACCGGGACGGCCCTCTACGAGCAGTACTTC. Its protein is CASSPPGTGTALYEQYF.

The V gene is TRBV18, the J gene TRBJ1-3; unclear D gene. CDR1 is KGHSH and CDR2 is LQKENI in the germline V gene. V was clipped by 3 bases and J by 4 bases, with 13 bases between them. This CDR3 contains 15 residues. The chain's CDR3 is CASSPFEGSGNTIYF. In DNA, the CDR3 is TGTGCCAGCTCACCCTTCGAGGGTTCAGGAAACACCATATATTTT. The full variable domain, rest sourced from reference TRBV18 and TRBJ1-3, is NAGVMQNPRHLVRRRGQEARLRCSPMKGHSHVYWYRQLPEEGLKFMVYLQKENIIDESGMPKERFSAEFPKEGPSILRIQQVVRGDSAAYFCASSPFEGSGNTIYFGEGSWLTVV.

The chain combines TRBV7-9 with TRBJ1-3, with unresolved D. This CDR3 spans 17 amino acids. Between the trimmed V and J ends, which lost 0 bases and 2 bases, there was a span of 14 bases. Germline CDR1 and CDR2: SEHNR and FQNEAQ (reference sequence). The CDR3 DNA sequence: TGTGCCAGCAGCTTAGCGCGTGGGGTTGACGCTGGAAACACCATATATTTT. Its protein product is CASSLARGVDAGNTIYF.

V is TRBV7-7 and J is TRBJ2-5, with a tentative D call TRBD1 (5 bases). Germline V CDR1 and CDR2: SSHAT, FNYEAQ (reference sequence). There are 13 residues in the CDR3. The V gene lost 1 base and the J gene lost 2 bases, with 5 bases spanning the gap. The CDR3 DNA is TGTGCCAGCAGCTTAGGACAGCAAGAGACCCAGTACTTC. Translating gives CASSLGQQETQYF.